This T cell receptor beta chain was retrieved from a study of T cells in narcolepsy. Study overall: Patients with NT1 or NT2 and healthy control donors were enrolled. Overall study findings and caveats: Autoreactive HCRT-specific and TRIB2-specific clonotypes were marked in same-patient CSF-versus-blood CD4+ comparisons. Healthy controls reportedly lacked the autoreactive clonotypes serially found in patients' blood. Autoreactive clone sequences were missing from some blood memory CD4+ repertoires.

The data were produced by immunoSEQ multiplex PCR, yet TCRdb's version contains in-frame clones alone and is incomplete. The sample lists approximately 31,000 clones, 70% to 85% occurring once. Concerning this clone itself: Its antigen is still unknown.

The source material was CD45RA- memory CD4+ T cells from PBMCs. The origin of this receptor is a human donor with narcolepsy.

In DNA form, the CDR3 reads TGTGCCAGTAGTTGGACAGGCGAGAGCACAGATACGCAGTATTTT. Translated, it gives CASSWTGESTDTQYF. This rearrangement joins TRBV19 to TRBJ2-3; 7 bases are a match to TRBD1. Germline CDR1 and CDR2: LNHDA and SQIVND (reference sequence). The CDR3 is 15 residues long. The V and J ends lost 5 bases and 0 bases, in that order; junction bases with no gene match: 5.